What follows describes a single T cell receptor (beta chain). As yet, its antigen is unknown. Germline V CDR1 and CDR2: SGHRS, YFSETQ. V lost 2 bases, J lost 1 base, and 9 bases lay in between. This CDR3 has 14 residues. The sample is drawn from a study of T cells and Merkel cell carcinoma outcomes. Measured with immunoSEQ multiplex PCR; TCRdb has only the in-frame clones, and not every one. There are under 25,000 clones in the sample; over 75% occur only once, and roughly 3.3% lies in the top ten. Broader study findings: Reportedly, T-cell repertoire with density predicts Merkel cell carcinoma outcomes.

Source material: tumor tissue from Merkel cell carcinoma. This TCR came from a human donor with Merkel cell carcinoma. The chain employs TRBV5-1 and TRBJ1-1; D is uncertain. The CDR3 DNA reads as TGCGCCAGCAGCTTTGACCTGGCGAACACTGAAGCTTTCTTT. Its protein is CASSFDLANTEAFF.